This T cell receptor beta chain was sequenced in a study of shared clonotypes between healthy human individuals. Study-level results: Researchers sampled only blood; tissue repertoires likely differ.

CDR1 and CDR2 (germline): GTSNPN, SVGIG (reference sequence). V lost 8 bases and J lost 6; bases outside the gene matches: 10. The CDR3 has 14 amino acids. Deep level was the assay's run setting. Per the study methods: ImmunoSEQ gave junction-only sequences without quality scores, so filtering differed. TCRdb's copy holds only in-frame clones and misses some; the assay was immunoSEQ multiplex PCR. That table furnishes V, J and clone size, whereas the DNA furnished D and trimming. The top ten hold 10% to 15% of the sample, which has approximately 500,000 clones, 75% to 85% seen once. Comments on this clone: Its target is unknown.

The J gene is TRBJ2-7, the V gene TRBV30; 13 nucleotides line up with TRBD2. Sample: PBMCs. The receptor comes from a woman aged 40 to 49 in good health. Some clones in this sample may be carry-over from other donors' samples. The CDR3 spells CAGTWTSGRSEQYF. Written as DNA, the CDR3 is TGTGCCGGAACTTGGACTAGCGGGAGATCCGAGCAGTACTTC.